This TCR beta chain is from a study of T cell responses to AZD1222 COVID-19 vaccine. The V gene's germline CDR1 is SNHLY and CDR2 FYNNEI. Deletions cut 6 bases from V and 6 bases from J, with 18 bases between. CDR3 length: 15 amino acids. The method was immunoSEQ multiplex PCR; TCRdb's version includes in-frame clones alone and lacks a portion of them. Among over 90,000 clones listed, 86% were seen once. The TCR originated in an adult in good health. This chain links TRBV2 with TRBJ1-5; D is unresolved. The specimen comprised peripheral blood, sampled on day 0 of AZD1222 vaccination. The CDR3 bases are TGTGCCAGCAGGCAGACCAACATGGTCGCTCAGCCCCAGCATTTT. Encoded protein: CASRQTNMVAQPQHF. The whole variable domain, remainder taken from reference TRBV2 and TRBJ1-5, is EPEVTQTPSHQVTQMGQEVILRCVPISNHLYFYWYRQILGQKVEFLVSFYNNEISEKSEIFDDQFSVERPDGSNFTLKIRSTKLEDSAMYFCASRQTNMVAQPQHFGDGTRLSIL.